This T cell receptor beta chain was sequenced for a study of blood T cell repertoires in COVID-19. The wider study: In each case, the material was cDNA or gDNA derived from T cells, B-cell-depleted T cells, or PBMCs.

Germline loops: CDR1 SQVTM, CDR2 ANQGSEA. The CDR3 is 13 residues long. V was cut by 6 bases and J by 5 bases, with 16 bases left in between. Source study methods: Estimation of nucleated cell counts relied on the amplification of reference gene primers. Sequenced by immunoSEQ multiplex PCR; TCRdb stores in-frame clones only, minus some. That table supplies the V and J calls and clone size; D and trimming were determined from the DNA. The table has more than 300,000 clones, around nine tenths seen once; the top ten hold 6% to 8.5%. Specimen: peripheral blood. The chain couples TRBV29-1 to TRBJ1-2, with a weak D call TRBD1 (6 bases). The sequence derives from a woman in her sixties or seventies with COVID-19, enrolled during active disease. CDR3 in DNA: TGCAGCGTAGAACACAGGGAGCCATATGGCTACACCTTC. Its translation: CSVEHREPYGYTF.